One sample yielded the 9 T cell receptor beta chains listed below, sequenced in a study of control samples from healthy donors and cancer patients. The repertoire was sequenced with immunoSEQ multiplex PCR; TCRdb's copy has only in-frame clones and lacks some. Here the sample spans approximately 53,000 clones, more than 85% being singletons. The sequenced material came from PBMCs. The receptors shown here come from a man aged 30-40 years with colorectal cancer.

This chain joins TRBV19 and TRBJ1-5, with a possible D match to TRBD1 (6 bases). Between the trimmed V and J ends, which lost 5 bases and 9 bases, there was a span of 14 bases. This CDR3 comprises 13 residues. Germline CDR1 and CDR2: LNHDA and SQIVND (reference sequence). The chain's CDR3 is CASSPQGPRPQHF. CDR3 DNA sequence: TGTGCCAGTAGTCCGCAGGGGCCTCGGCCCCAGCATTTT. The complete variable domain, with remaining parts taken from reference TRBV19 and TRBJ1-5, reads DGGITQSPKYLFRKEGQNVTLSCEQNLNHDAMYWYRQDPGQGLRLIYYSQIVNDFQKGDIAEGYSVSREKKESFPLTVTSAQKNPTAFYLCASSPQGPRPQHFGDGTRLSIL.

The V call is TRBV12-5, the J call TRBJ1-1; maybe TRBD1 (6 bases). Germline lookup yields CDR1 LGHNT and CDR2 FRNRAP. Trimming cost V 3 bases and J 2 bases, with 13 bases left between them. This CDR3 contains 15 residues. CDR3 coding DNA: TGTGCTAGTGGTTTCCGAACAGGGCAAAACACTGAAGCTTTCTTT. Its translation: CASGFRTGQNTEAFF.

This clone was recorded only once. The chain recombines TRBV29-1 with TRBJ2-7; maybe TRBD1 (6 bases). Trimming pared 6 bases from V and 6 bases from J, leaving 15 bases between. The CDR3 has 12 amino acids. Germline V gives CDR1 SQVTM, CDR2 ANQGSEA. The DNA for the CDR3 is TGCAGCGTCTCCCAGGGGCGCGCCGAGCAGTACTTC. This codes for CSVSQGRAEQYF.

The chain combines TRBV24-1 with TRBJ2-1, with 8 bases matching TRBD1. Trimming cost V 5 bases and J 6 bases; bases outside gene matches: 8. The CDR3 is 15 residues long. CDR1 and CDR2 (germline): KGHDR, SFDVKD. CDR3 sequence: CATSGRDRGRNEQFF. The CDR3 coding sequence is TGTGCCACCAGTGGTCGAGACAGGGGCCGCAATGAGCAGTTCTTC.

The chain uses TRBV4-1 and TRBJ1-6; D unclear. CDR1 is MGHRA and CDR2 is YSYEKL in the germline V gene. V was shortened by 0 bases and J by 12 bases, with 12 bases between the two germline ends. The CDR3 contains 14 residues. CDR3 DNA: TGCGCCAGCAGCCAAGATAGTCACGGAATACCCCTCCACTTT. It specifies CASSQDSHGIPLHF.

The chain employs TRBV30 and TRBJ1-3; D might be TRBD1 (5 bases). Trimming stripped 8 bases from V and 5 bases from J, with 16 bases between. The CDR3 has 13 amino acids. The V gene's germline CDR1 is GTSNPN and CDR2 SVGIG (reference sequence). The CDR3 DNA is TGTGCCAGAAGGGACGAAGACCGAAACACCATATATTTT. It encodes CARRDEDRNTIYF.

V gene TRBV5-1 combines with J gene TRBJ2-3; D is unresolved. V was trimmed by 4 bases and J by 4 bases, leaving 13 bases between them. The CDR3 covers 14 residues. The germline gives CDR1 SGHRS, CDR2 YFSETQ. The CDR3 DNA reads TGCGCCAGCAGCGAAACCGGGTCCGCAGATACGCAGTATTTT. It codes for CASSETGSADTQYF.

This clone was detected a few times. This chain connects TRBV2 to TRBJ1-5, with 7 positions matching TRBD1. Germline CDR1 is SNHLY and CDR2 is FYNNEI. The CDR3 spans 16 residues. The J segment lost 1 base and the V segment lost 4 bases, leaving 7 bases of the junction unmatched. The CDR3 region has the DNA TGTGCCAGCAGTGCAGGAGGGGGCAGGAGCAATCAGCCCCAGCATTTT. This sequence encodes CASSAGGGRSNQPQHF.

The gene calls are TRBV13 and TRBJ1-6; D is possibly TRBD1 (5 bases). Trimming cost V 3 bases and J 10 bases, with 13 bases left between them. This CDR3 has 14 amino acids. Germline V lookup: CDR1 PRHDT, CDR2 FYEKMQ (reference sequence). This CDR3 reads CASSLRGWGSPLHF. CDR3 bases: TGTGCCAGCAGCTTGCGGGGTTGGGGGTCACCCCTCCACTTT.